A single TCR beta chain is shown here with its context. Its target is unknown. From the 5' RACE reads, TCRdb called clonotypes with MiXCR, one entry per CDR3 protein. The sample has over 250,000 distinct CDR3 sequences; about 5.2% are singletons. The data derive from a study of T cells after yellow fever vaccination. Looking at the study overall: With SMART-Seq v4 Ultra Low Input, the fractions containing low cell numbers were prepared. The study, taken as a whole, reports: Clonotype sharing between CD4 and CD8 compartments was small. Most clones from primary vaccination were detected again post-booster (96% CD4, around 90% CD8).

This CDR3 is 13 amino acids long. Trimming pared 1 base from V and 9 bases from J, leaving 7 bases between. This rearrangement joins TRBV12-3 or TRBV12-4 to TRBJ1-6; the D is unclear. The clonotype comes from a young man who received the YFV17D yellow fever vaccine. This specimen was CD4+ T cells sorted from PBMCs, taken on the day of the yellow fever booster vaccination. In nucleotides, the CDR3 is TGTGCCAGCAGTTTAGAAACAATTTCACCCCTCCACTTT. It codes for CASSLETISPLHF.